The T cell receptor beta chain under discussion was sequenced for a study of identical twins. This CDR3 spans 15 amino acids. The V gene end was trimmed by 1 base and the J gene end by 4 bases; junction bases not matched to a gene: 7. CDR1 and CDR2 (germline): SGHRS, YFSETQ. TCRdb ran MiXCR on the 5' RACE reads and lists one entry per CDR3 protein. The sample lists roughly 480,000 distinct CDR3 sequences; around 24% were seen once. The data were also submitted as part of a second study, on T cells expressing NK-cell markers.

Material: CD4+ T cells sorted from blood. This sequence originates from a woman under 30 in good health. V gene TRBV5-1 combines with J gene TRBJ1-2, with 7 bases matching TRBD1. CDR3 residues: CASSLTGVISYGYTF. As DNA, the CDR3 is TGCGCCAGCAGCTTGACAGGGGTTATTAGCTATGGCTACACCTTC.